This T cell receptor (beta chain) was found in a study of cytomegalovirus exposure and HLA in healthy donors. Germline assignment: CDR1 SGHNT and CDR2 YYREEE (reference sequence). There are 14 residues in the CDR3. Germline trimming cut 4 bases from V and 2 bases from J; bases unmatched to any gene: 2. The PCR ran on 60 Vbeta and 13 Jbeta primers. Profiled with immunoSEQ multiplex PCR; TCRdb holds only in-frame clones, not every one. The data contain fewer than 150,000 clones, 80% of them singletons. About this clone itself: Its specificity is unknown.

Study findings and constraints: After further analysis at a later stage, 16,951 TCR beta sequences were associated with HLA alleles at 0.05 false discovery rate. Rare TCR sequences dominated, though some public TCRs recurred in many donors. Because they were indistinguishable, some V segments, including TRBV6-2 and TRBV6-3, were excluded.

This TCR was sampled from a male donor in good health and CMV-seronegative. Material for sequencing was PBMCs. The V gene is TRBV5-4, the J gene TRBJ1-3; TRBD1 agrees at 8 bases. CDR3 DNA: TGTGCCAGCAGCGGGGACAGGACTGGAAACACCATATATTTT. It specifies CASSGDRTGNTIYF.